These 32 T cell receptor beta chains were sequenced from one sample in a study of response to subunit inactivated influenza vaccine. TCRdb independently ran MiXCR on the RT-PCR reads; one entry per CDR3 protein. The table lists 290,000 or so distinct CDR3 sequences, approximately 23% of them singletons. Sequencing used PBMCs from blood, obtained approximately 22 months after vaccination. These receptors came from a man aged 50 to 75 who received an inactivated influenza vaccine.

This chain joins TRBV5-1 and TRBJ2-1; TRBD1 might be the D (6 bases). Germline loops: CDR1 SGHRS, CDR2 YFSETQ. The germline V and J ends were trimmed by 2 bases and 6 bases, with 12 bases remaining between them. The CDR3 is made up of 14 amino acids. CDR3 bases: TGCGCCAGCAGCTTACAGGGAGAGGTCAATGAGCAGTTCTTC. This codes for CASSLQGEVNEQFF.

This chain links TRBV7-2 with TRBJ2-1; D is unresolved. CDR1 SGHTA and CDR2 FQGNSA come from the germline V gene. The V gene lost 5 bases and the J gene lost 8 bases, with 16 bases spanning the gap. CDR3 length: 14 amino acids. The CDR3 region has the DNA TGTGCCAGCAGCCTTGGAAATCGCGGCGATGAGCAGTTCTTC. Amino acid sequence: CASSLGNRGDEQFF.

The rearrangement joins TRBV7-9 to TRBJ1-4; D remains unclear. There are 14 residues in the CDR3. From germline, CDR1 is SEHNR and CDR2 FQNEAQ (reference sequence). V lost 0 bases and J lost 5, with 7 bases in between. The DNA for the CDR3 is TGTGCCAGCAGCTTAGCCGGATGGAATGAAAAACTGTTTTTT. Its translation is CASSLAGWNEKLFF.

This clonotype was picked up a small number of times. The rearrangement links TRBV5-1 to TRBJ2-2, with D unclear. V gave up 2 bases and J gave up 5 bases, with 7 bases separating them. CDR1 and CDR2 (germline): SGHRS, YFSETQ. The CDR3 runs 13 residues. DNA of the CDR3: TGCGCCAGCAGCTTCAGAGATACCGGGGAGCTGTTTTTT. Translated: CASSFRDTGELFF.

This clonotype showed up just a few times. The chain recombines TRBV6-5 with TRBJ1-1; D not resolved. The CDR3 loop spans 11 amino acids. V was pared by 6 bases and J by 7 bases, with 9 bases between. CDR1 and CDR2 from the germline V gene are MNHEY and SVGAGI. The chain's CDR3 is CASSTEYEAFF. In DNA, the CDR3 is TGTGCCAGCAGCACAGAGTATGAAGCTTTCTTT.

CDR3 in amino acids: CASSLNIAGGQETQYF. As DNA, the CDR3 is TGTGCCAGCAGCTTAAATATAGCGGGGGGGCAAGAGACCCAGTACTTC. The chain recombines TRBV11-2 with TRBJ2-5; TRBD2 aligns across 11 bases. CDR1 is SGHAT and CDR2 is FQNNGV in the germline V gene. The CDR3 spans 16 residues. Unmatched junction bases numbered 4, after V lost 2 bases and J lost 2 bases.

The V call is TRBV11-2, the J call TRBJ2-4; D might be TRBD1 (7 bases). V dropped 0 bases and J dropped 7 bases, with 10 bases sitting between them. This CDR3 is 14 amino acids long. In germline, CDR1 is SGHAT, CDR2 FQNNGV. The DNA of the CDR3 is TGTGCCAGCAGCTTAGAACCAGGGGGGAACATTCAGTACTTC. This encodes CASSLEPGGNIQYF.

Many counts were recorded for this clonotype. V and J are TRBV20-1 and TRBJ1-5; no reliable D call. This CDR3 is 14 amino acids long. CDR1 and CDR2 (germline): DFQATT, SNEGSKA (reference sequence). V dropped 1 base and J dropped 0 bases, with 7 bases sitting between them. The CDR3 DNA is TGCAGTGCTAGAGTGGGGTATAGCAATCAGCCCCAGCATTTT. It translates to CSARVGYSNQPQHF.

This clonotype was observed a handful of times. CDR3 nucleotides: TGTGCCAGCAGCTCGAGCGGGGGGCTATCCTACAATGAGCAGTTCTTC. This codes for CASSSSGGLSYNEQFF. The chain joins TRBV5-4 to TRBJ2-1, with TRBD2 matching 9 bases. J was trimmed by 1 base and V by 3 bases; bases with no gene match: 5. Germline V gene data show CDR1 as SGHNT and CDR2 as YYREEE (reference sequence). The CDR3 sequence is 16 residues long.

CDR3 coding DNA: TGTGCCAGCAGCAAAGGGATTCGGCCCCTTTCTTTGAACACTGCAGCTTTCTTT. Protein sequence: CASSKGIRPLSLNTAAFF. The rearrangement links TRBV21-1 to TRBJ1-1; the table's D gene call, TRBD1, was not cross checked with the DNA. TRBV21-1 counts as a pseudogene. There are 18 residues in the CDR3.

This clonotype has more than one count but fewer than ten. This chain links TRBV3-1 with TRBJ2-5; the D is unclear. CDR3 length equals 13 residues. The V gene lost 1 base and the J gene lost 4 bases, with 7 bases spanning the gap. Germline V gene sequence: CDR1 LGHDT, CDR2 YNNKEL (reference sequence). The CDR3 DNA is TGTGCCAGCAGCCAAGTGGTCGGAGAGACCCAGTACTTC. Amino acids: CASSQVVGETQYF.

This clonotype has a handful of counts. This rearrangement joins TRBV12-3 or TRBV12-4 to TRBJ1-5; D uncertain. This CDR3 is built from 14 residues. V was pared by 1 base and J by 10 bases, with 14 bases between. DNA of the CDR3: TGTGCCAGCAGTTTAGGCGCGGGCCCCGAACCCCAGCATTTT. Encoded protein: CASSLGAGPEPQHF.

This clonotype was counted ten times or more. This rearrangement joins TRBV7-8 to TRBJ2-5; no firm D call. CDR1 is SGHVS, CDR2 FQNEAQ, per germline. The CDR3 extends over 14 amino acids. The V end lost 3 bases, the J end lost 7 bases, and 15 bases lay between the germline ends. CDR3: CASSFHVTIVTQYF. CDR3 in DNA: TGTGCCAGCAGCTTTCACGTTACTATCGTGACCCAGTACTTC.

The table lists this clonotype with a few counts. The chain is built from TRBV7-2 and TRBJ2-5, with D uncertain. V dropped 0 bases and J dropped 7 bases, with 9 bases sitting between them. Germline assignment: CDR1 SGHTA and CDR2 FQGNSA. The CDR3 loop spans 13 amino acids. DNA for the CDR3: TGTGCCAGCAGCTTAGCTCAACAGCGGACCCAGTACTTC. Residues: CASSLAQQRTQYF.

The rearrangement links TRBV6-1 to TRBJ1-5; TRBD1 aligns across 8 bases. The V gene end was trimmed by 7 bases and the J gene end by 6 bases; junction bases not matched to a gene: 5. The CDR3 covers 13 residues. Germline V gene sequence: CDR1 MNHNS, CDR2 SASEGT. CDR3 bases: TGTGCCAGCACAGGGGGCAAGCGTCAGCCCCAGCATTTT. Its translation: CASTGGKRQPQHF.

This clonotype was observed a few times. V and J are TRBV5-5 and TRBJ1-2, with 7 positions matching TRBD1. With V trimmed by 2 bases and J by 6 bases, 4 bases remained unmatched. Germline V lookup: CDR1 SGHKS, CDR2 YYEKEE (reference sequence). The CDR3 contains 13 residues. The CDR3 is CASSFRQGNGYTF. CDR3 sequence (DNA): TGTGCCAGCAGCTTCAGACAGGGAAATGGCTACACCTTC.

This clonotype was counted only a few times. This sequence joins TRBV18 and TRBJ1-6; D is ambiguous. In germline, CDR1 is KGHSH, CDR2 LQKENI. V shed 3 bases and J shed 7 bases, with 10 bases lying between them. This CDR3 has 14 residues. This chain's CDR3 is CASSPEPRNSPLHF. CDR3 coding DNA: TGTGCCAGCTCACCGGAGCCTCGGAATTCACCCCTCCACTTT.

The J gene is TRBJ1-1, the V gene TRBV20-1; D call uncertain. Trimming took 6 bases from V and 1 from J, leaving 12 bases between them. This CDR3 spans 13 amino acids. Germline CDR1 DFQATT, CDR2 SNEGSKA (reference sequence). CDR3 in amino acids: CSARMGANTEAFF. Here the CDR3 DNA reads TGCAGTGCCAGGATGGGTGCGAACACTGAAGCTTTCTTT.

The sample holds a few counts of this clonotype. V usage is TRBV20-1 and J usage is TRBJ2-7; no definite D call. Trimming removed 0 bases from V and 4 bases from J, with 13 bases in between. CDR1 is DFQATT, CDR2 SNEGSKA, per germline (reference sequence). The CDR3 is made up of 14 amino acids. As DNA, the CDR3 is TGCAGTGCTAGAGATCGAATAGGGTGGTACGAGCAGTACTTC. This gives the protein CSARDRIGWYEQYF.

The gene calls are TRBV12-3 or TRBV12-4 and TRBJ1-4; 7 bases match TRBD1. J lost 3 bases, V lost 6 bases, and 10 bases had no gene match. The CDR3 loop spans 16 amino acids. The CDR3 DNA sequence: TGTGCCAGCAGGCCAGGGGGAGTTCGGTCTAATGAAAAACTGTTTTTT. Its translation is CASRPGGVRSNEKLFF.

This clonotype was detected a few times. The rearrangement joins TRBV20-1 to TRBJ1-5; D gene ambiguous. V was clipped by 6 bases and J by 0 bases, with 18 bases between them. This CDR3 has 16 amino acids. CDR1 is DFQATT and CDR2 is SNEGSKA in the germline V gene (reference sequence). CDR3: CSAPAAGPYSNQPQHF. The CDR3 coding sequence is TGCAGTGCCCCCGCGGCAGGACCTTATAGCAATCAGCCCCAGCATTTT.

This clonotype was counted a few times. This CDR3 is CASSHPFSLGETQYF. The CDR3 region has the DNA TGTGCCAGCAGCCATCCCTTTAGCCTCGGAGAGACCCAGTACTTC. The V call is TRBV7-3, the J call TRBJ2-5; D is ambiguous. Trimming removed 5 bases from V and 4 bases from J, with 17 bases in between. Germline V gene sequence: CDR1 SGHTA, CDR2 FQGTGA. The CDR3 has 15 amino acids.

The V and J genes are TRBV27 and TRBJ1-1; 10 nucleotides line up with TRBD1. The V gene's germline CDR1 is MNHEY and CDR2 SMNVEV (reference sequence). CDR3 length: 14 amino acids. V lost 3 bases to trimming and J lost 7 bases; unmatched junction nucleotides: 5. The CDR3 DNA reads TGTGCCAGCAGTTTTTCGACAGGGGGCTTTGAAGCTTTCTTT. Its protein is CASSFSTGGFEAFF.

The chain has TRBV28 and TRBJ2-7, with 9 positions matching TRBD2. The V gene end was trimmed by 8 bases and the J gene end by 3 bases; junction bases not matched to a gene: 14. The CDR3 extends over 16 amino acids. CDR1 is MDHEN, CDR2 SYDVKM, per germline. The CDR3 loop is CASRLAGLQGFYEQYF. The CDR3 DNA is TGTGCCAGCCGCCTAGCGGGACTTCAAGGATTCTACGAGCAGTACTTC.

This clonotype was found many times. The chain combines TRBV11-2 with TRBJ1-1, with D possibly matching TRBD1 (6 bases). V lost 1 base and J 0 bases, leaving 15 bases between the germline ends. CDR3 length: 17 amino acids. Germline loops: CDR1 SGHAT, CDR2 FQNNGV. CDR3 protein: CASSLVQGLGMNTEAFF. DNA for the CDR3: TGTGCCAGCAGCTTAGTTCAGGGGCTCGGGATGAACACTGAAGCTTTCTTT.

The chain recombines TRBV5-1 with TRBJ1-6; D is unresolved. This CDR3 region has 14 residues. The V and J ends lost 4 bases and 9 bases respectively, with 14 bases between them. Germline-derived CDR1 and CDR2 are SGHRS and YFSETQ. CDR3 sequence reads: CASSPGERFSPLHF. For the CDR3, the DNA is TGCGCCAGCAGCCCCGGCGAGAGGTTTTCACCCCTCCACTTT.

The J gene is TRBJ2-5, the V gene TRBV4-3; tentatively, D is TRBD1 or TRBD2 (5 bases each). CDR3 length equals 14 residues. V lost 0 bases and J lost 7, with 12 bases in between. Per the germline V gene, CDR1 is LGHNA and CDR2 is YSLEER. The CDR3, as DNA: TGCGCCAGCAGCCAAGATTTCAAGGGGAGGACCCAGTACTTC. It yields the protein CASSQDFKGRTQYF.

Only one count was recorded for this clonotype. V usage is TRBV20-1 and J usage is TRBJ2-3; 8 nucleotides match TRBD2. Germline trimming cut 5 bases from V and 2 bases from J; bases unmatched to any gene: 6. This CDR3 contains 14 residues. Germline loops: CDR1 DFQATT, CDR2 SNEGSKA (reference sequence). The CDR3 DNA follows: TGCAGTGCTCCACTAGCGGCCTCCACAGATACGCAGTATTTT. It yields the protein CSAPLAASTDTQYF.

The V gene is TRBV12-3 or TRBV12-4, the J gene TRBJ2-1; 7 bases fit TRBD1. Trimming cost V 6 bases and J 8 bases; bases outside gene matches: 4. The length of the CDR3 is 12 residues. CDR3 loop: CASRYTGDEQFF. CDR3 coding DNA: TGTGCCAGCAGGTATACAGGGGATGAGCAGTTCTTC.

The CDR3 here is CASSQLPGLAGARSEQYF. DNA of the CDR3: TGTGCCAGCAGTCAACTTCCGGGACTAGCGGGAGCTAGGTCCGAGCAGTACTTC. The chain has TRBV6-2 or TRBV6-3 and TRBJ2-7, with 14 bases lining up with TRBD2. Germline V gives CDR1 MNHEY, CDR2 SVGEGT. Unmatched junction bases numbered 15, after V lost 5 bases and J lost 6 bases. The CDR3 extends over 18 amino acids.

V and J are TRBV20-1 and TRBJ2-5; the D gene is possibly TRBD2 (6 bases). The V end was cut by 2 bases, the J end by 4 bases, with 14 bases between. The CDR3 has 14 amino acids. Germline V lookup: CDR1 DFQATT, CDR2 SNEGSKA (reference sequence). The CDR3 bases are TGCAGTGCTAGATCCGGGGGTAACCGAGAGACCCAGTACTTC. This gives the protein CSARSGGNRETQYF.

This clonotype was counted between two and nine times. The chain employs TRBV4-1 and TRBJ1-1, with D possibly matching TRBD1 (5 bases). Trimming cost V 3 bases and J 7 bases, with 15 bases left between them. The CDR3 spans 14 residues. Germline CDR1 is MGHRA and CDR2 is YSYEKL. CDR3 amino acids: CASSHIGRRGEAFF. For the CDR3, the DNA is TGCGCCAGCAGCCATATAGGGAGGAGGGGTGAAGCTTTCTTT.